Reported below is one T cell receptor beta chain. Germline CDR1 LGHDT, CDR2 YNNKEL (reference sequence). Trimming cost V 6 bases and J 5 bases; bases outside gene matches: 12. The CDR3 has 15 amino acids. Profiling relied on immunoSEQ multiplex PCR, and the TCRdb table lists in-frame clones only, not all of them. The sample has about 210,000 clones, roughly 89% seen once. This specimen belongs to a study of blood T cell repertoires in COVID-19. The V gene is TRBV3-1 (or the pseudogene TRBV3-2), the J gene TRBJ2-7; the match to TRBD1 covers 8 bases. The specimen was PBMCs or T cells enriched from blood (not recorded which). The receptor was derived from a woman aged 30 to 39 who had been exposed to COVID-19. DNA for the CDR3: TGTGCCAGCAGGGACCTCGCGACAGGGGACGACGAGCAGTACTTC. This gives the protein CASRDLATGDDEQYF.